These 7 T cell receptor beta chains were sequenced from one sample in a study of PD-1 blockade in classical Hodgkin lymphoma (dated by TCRdb to about 2020). The time point label, read with the paper, signifies: newly diagnosed, previously untreated cHL patient sample. The library was produced with the immunoSEQ multiplex PCR assay. Held by TCRdb, this immuneACCESS table contains in-frame sequences only and omits some clones. Under half of the omission traces to an unresolved V gene where checked; the cause of the rest is unknown. The sample records 30,000 or so clones, 85% to 95% of which are singletons. The ten biggest clones cover around 2.5% of the sample. Sequenced: peripheral blood mononuclear cells (PBMCs). These TCRs come from a human donor with classical Hodgkin lymphoma.

J is TRBJ1-1 and V is TRBV7-8; no clear D. The ends were cut back, 3 bases at V and 0 bases at J, with 11 bases in the middle. Looked up from germline, CDR1 is SGHVS and CDR2 is FQNEAQ. The CDR3 runs to 15 residues. CDR3 region: CASSFGRFLNTEAFF. CDR3 coding DNA: TGTGCCAGCAGCTTCGGGAGATTCTTGAACACTGAAGCTTTCTTT. Full variable domain (rest looked up from reference TRBV7-8 and TRBJ1-1): GAGVSQSPRYKVAKRGQDVALRCDPISGHVSLFWYQQALGQGPEFLTYFQNEAQLDKSGLPSDRFFAERPEGSVSTLKIQRTQQEDSAVYLCASSFGRFLNTEAFFGQGTRLTVV.

The chain joins TRBV27 to TRBJ2-1, with 7 bases lining up with TRBD2. Germline V gives CDR1 MNHEY, CDR2 SMNVEV (reference sequence). CDR3 length: 17 residues. With 2 bases clipped from V and 4 bases from J, the junction kept 11 bases outside the gene matches. CDR3: CASSLRSASGGYNEQFF. The CDR3 DNA sequence: TGTGCCAGCAGTTTACGTAGCGCTAGCGGAGGGTACAATGAGCAGTTCTTC.

The chain combines TRBV6-5 with TRBJ1-1; D gene uncertain. The ends were cut back, 4 bases at V and 1 base at J, with 7 bases in the middle. This CDR3 has 13 amino acids. CDR1 is MNHEY, CDR2 SVGAGI, per germline. The CDR3, as DNA: TGTGCCAGCAGTTTACTTCAGAACACTGAAGCTTTCTTT. Translation gives CASSLLQNTEAFF.

J is TRBJ2-7 and V is TRBV11-2, with 9 bases matching TRBD2. Germline CDR1 is SGHAT and CDR2 is FQNNGV. Unmatched junction bases numbered 5, after V lost 1 base and J lost 4 bases. The CDR3 spans 15 residues. This chain's CDR3 is CASSLGGLAVYEQYF. CDR3 DNA: TGTGCCAGCAGCTTAGGGGGACTAGCTGTATACGAGCAGTACTTC.

The chain links TRBV18 to TRBJ1-6; D gene unclear. Germline lookup yields CDR1 KGHSH and CDR2 LQKENI. This CDR3 has 15 residues. The germline V and J ends were trimmed by 1 base and 8 bases, with 12 bases remaining between them. The CDR3 nucleotides are TGTGCCAGCTCACCACTCCAAGCACGGGATTCACCCCTCCACTTT. Its translation is CASSPLQARDSPLHF.

This clone is termed medium-sized (0.01 to 0.1%). A junction boundary mismatches the germline segment, possibly from a read error. This chain connects TRBV5-5 to TRBJ1-6; no clear D gene. Germline lookup yields CDR1 SGHKS and CDR2 YYEKEE (reference sequence). The CDR3 has 12 residues. The CDR3, as DNA: TGTGCCAGCAGTTTGGGTTCGCCACCCCTCCACTTT. This codes for CASSLGSPPLHF.

This chain links TRBV4-2 with TRBJ1-6; 10 bases match TRBD1. The CDR3 runs 16 residues. The germline V gene encodes CDR1 LGHNA and CDR2 YNFKEQ. With V trimmed by 0 bases and J by 10 bases, 6 bases remained unmatched. The CDR3, as DNA: TGTGCCAGCAGCCAAGATCTCGGACAGGGGGGATCACCCCTCCACTTT. It yields the protein CASSQDLGQGGSPLHF.